The present T cell receptor beta chain was sequenced within a study of T cells in Graves' hyperthyroidism and ophthalmopathy (dated by TCRdb to the late 2010s). In terms of the full investigation: Peripheral blood samples were taken at the time of initial diagnosis, prior to any treatment. A discovery cohort of about a hundred patients, roughly 45 with Graves' ophthalmopathy and about 58 with stable Graves' hyperthyroidism, was used to find distinguishing TCR V-J signatures. Prospective prediction of ophthalmopathy was tested in an independent validation cohort of fewer than 20 hyperthyroidism patients and around 16 patients who later progressed to ophthalmopathy. The 95 to 100 discovery patients were randomly split 7:3 into training and test sets. Thyroid tissue and blood T-cell repertoires from six Graves' hyperthyroidism patients were also compared in the study. Following sampling, methimazole starting at 30 mg daily was given to hyperthyroidism patients, and high-dose intravenous methylprednisolone was given to ophthalmopathy patients. TCR Vbeta CDR3 sequencing of 120 to 150 peripheral blood samples (approximately 44 ophthalmopathy, 70 to 85 hyperthyroidism and approximately 17 progressor patients) is reported in the paper.

Ophthalmopathy patients had moderately to severely active disease, with a Clinical Activity Score of 3 or more, a NOSPECS grade of 4 or more, and a disease duration of less than 3 months. Patients with uncontrolled infections, other autoimmune diseases, pregnancy or lactation were excluded. Clinical symptoms, serum thyroxine and TRAb, thyroid ultrasound, and orbital computed tomography formed the basis for the diagnoses. PBMCs were separated from approximately 10 ml of fresh peripheral blood using Ficoll-Paque density gradient centrifugation. Trizol reagent was used to extract total RNA, and RNA quality was then checked on an Agilent 2100 Bioanalyzer. The TCR beta CDR3 regions were amplified from RNA transcripts. For the first round of RT-PCR on the TCR CDR3, the HTBI primer set was used together with the Qiagen OneStep RT-PCR kit. Libraries were constructed in a second round of multiplex PCR, after which size selection and purification were performed. Paired-end sequencing of the libraries was performed with 100 bp reads on an Illumina HiSeq2000. The original pipeline was this. Raw data were processed with SOAPnuke, discarding reads with adapters, uncalled bases, mean Phred below 15, or no exact constant-primer or identifier match. High-quality paired reads were merged using COPE v1.2.5, and each unique nucleotide sequence was defined as a clonotype. Clonotypes were aligned to IMGT TRBV, TRBD and TRBJ reference segments using MiTCR v1.1. Analysis was restricted to V-J combinations with a frequency above 0.0001, which covered 98% to 99.2% of repertoires. A TCS score was defined as the ratio of F50 (clonal expansion) to E x V (chaos), with BLOSUM62-based TCRdist applied between CDR3 peptides within each V-J. Welch's t-statistics and random forest reduced 500 to 550 V-J features to 10 to 15, which were used in a naive Bayes classifier (R e1071). The raw public reads went through TCRdb reprocessing: fastp at Q25, MiXCR clone calling, in-frame beta chains kept. Rows matching on CDR3 protein sequence are summarized as one entry with the most common DNA and genes. Clone size and V and J calls follow TCRdb, not the original study. Across this sample there are about 300,000 distinct CDR3 sequences, with less than 20% seen only once. Together, the top ten hold approximately 35% of the sample.

In the germline V gene, CDR1 corresponds to MDHEN and CDR2 to SYDVKM. Spanning cysteine to phenylalanine, the CDR3 consists of 12 amino acids. CDR3 DNA is the only sequence kept; it has 36 bases, read in frame from the first base. At the junction V is shortened by 10 bases and J by 5 bases, with 14 bases in between. This clonotype was seen repeatedly, ten times or more. What this receptor recognizes is not known. Base qualities are not at hand, and no much larger clone is one base apart. Broad study findings and their caveats: Most expanded thyroid clonotypes (frequency above 0.001) were also detected in blood, suggesting blood repertoires may reflect thyroid immune responses. In validation, the model predicted progression to ophthalmopathy with 60% to 71% sensitivity and approximately 78% specificity, a median of 6.5 months before onset. Sample size was not statistically predetermined, and investigators were not blinded to group allocation. Ophthalmopathy was separated from stable hyperthyroidism by a 13 V-J signature model, with around 90% sensitivity and about 81% specificity obtained in cross-validation and 80%/75% obtained in testing.

The sample consisted of blood. This TCR derives from a man between 50 and 59 years old with Graves' ophthalmopathy. The V gene is TRBV28 and the J gene is TRBJ2-5, with no reliable assignment of the D segment. CDR3 protein: CATATPTETQYF. The nucleotide sequence reads as follows: TGTGCCACCGCGACTCCAACCGAGACCCAGTACTTC. The full variable domain, with segments outside the CDR3 supplied by the reference TRBV28 and TRBJ2-5 proteins, appears as DVKVTQSSRYLVKRTGEKVFLECVQDMDHENMFWYRQDPGLGLRLIYFSYDVKMKEKGDIPEGYSVSREKKERFSLILESASTNQTSMYLCATATPTETQYFGPGTRLLVL.